What follows are 32 T cell receptor beta chains derived from one specimen sequenced in a study of blood T cell repertoires in COVID-19. Produced via immunoSEQ multiplex PCR; TCRdb's table is partial and in-frame only. The data show about 230,000 clones, nearly 90% seen once. Sample: PBMCs or T cells enriched from blood (not recorded which). The origin of the receptors is a woman aged 30 to 39 with acute COVID-19.

This chain uses TRBV27 with TRBJ2-1; the match to TRBD2 covers 7 bases. Germline CDR1 and CDR2: MNHEY and SMNVEV (reference sequence). The J segment lost 7 bases and the V segment lost 2 bases, leaving 2 bases of the junction unmatched. The CDR3 extends over 13 amino acids. The CDR3 protein is CASSLSSGNEQFF. The CDR3 DNA sequence: TGTGCCAGCAGTTTAAGTAGCGGGAATGAGCAGTTCTTC.

The J gene is TRBJ2-1, the V gene TRBV5-6; the D gene is possibly TRBD2 (6 bases). Germline values: CDR1 SGHDT, CDR2 YYEEEE. Trimming took 4 bases from V and 0 from J, leaving 11 bases between them. The CDR3 totals 15 residues. The CDR3 loop reads CASSLGGGSYNEQFF. The CDR3 coding sequence is TGTGCCAGCAGCCTGGGAGGTGGCTCCTACAATGAGCAGTTCTTC.

CDR3 in DNA: TGTGCCAGCAGCCAAGATGCGGGGGGGCCGAGAACCGGGGAGCTGTTTTTT. Protein: CASSQDAGGPRTGELFF. V and J are TRBV4-2 and TRBJ2-2; TRBD2 aligns across 9 bases. This CDR3 contains 17 residues. Germline trimming cut 0 bases from V and 5 bases from J; bases unmatched to any gene: 7. In germline, CDR1 is LGHNA, CDR2 YNFKEQ.

The V gene is TRBV5-1, the J gene TRBJ1-1; 9 nucleotides agree with TRBD1. The germline gives CDR1 SGHRS, CDR2 YFSETQ. Trimming cost V 4 bases and J 1 base; bases outside gene matches: 17. CDR3 size: 19 residues. CDR3 DNA sequence: TGCGCCAGCAGCATCCCCGCCCCCGGGACAGGGAAGGAGAACACTGAAGCTTTCTTT. Its translation: CASSIPAPGTGKENTEAFF.

At least ten counts were recorded for this clone. The V and J genes are TRBV4-3 and TRBJ1-5; 7 bases are shared with TRBD1. With 8 bases clipped from V and 0 bases from J, the junction kept 19 bases outside the gene matches. Per germline, CDR1 LGHNA and CDR2 YSLEER. The CDR3 covers 19 residues. The CDR3 here is CASQDGWDSSIYSNQPQHF. DNA of the CDR3: TGCGCCAGCCAGGATGGGTGGGACAGCAGTATCTATAGCAATCAGCCCCAGCATTTT.

The chain joins TRBV5-1 to TRBJ2-7; possibly TRBD1 for D (6 bases). CDR3 length: 14 amino acids. With 0 bases removed from V and 3 bases from J, the gap between germline ends came to 10 bases. The germline V gene encodes CDR1 SGHRS and CDR2 YFSETQ. The CDR3 DNA is TGCGCCAGCAGCTTGGGCGGACAGTTCTACGAGCAGTACTTC. Translating gives CASSLGGQFYEQYF.

The chain joins TRBV19 to TRBJ1-4, with 8 bases fitting TRBD1. Trimming cost V 5 bases and J 3 bases; bases outside gene matches: 11. This CDR3 comprises 17 residues. Looked up from germline, CDR1 is LNHDA and CDR2 is SQIVND (reference sequence). CDR3 nucleotides: TGTGCCAGTAGTCCCCGAGACAGGGGTCTCTCTAATGAAAAACTGTTTTTT. It codes for CASSPRDRGLSNEKLFF. Full variable domain (missing parts from reference TRBV19 and TRBJ1-4): DGGITQSPKYLFRKEGQNVTLSCEQNLNHDAMYWYRQDPGQGLRLIYYSQIVNDFQKGDIAEGYSVSREKKESFPLTVTSAQKNPTAFYLCASSPRDRGLSNEKLFFGSGTQLSVL.

The V gene is TRBV30, the J gene TRBJ1-1, with D unresolved. V lost 0 bases to trimming and J lost 1 base, with 6 bases between them. The CDR3 spans 13 residues. CDR1 and CDR2 (germline): GTSNPN, SVGIG (reference sequence). The DNA of the CDR3 is TGTGCCTGGAGTGTAGAAGCGAACACTGAAGCTTTCTTT. Amino acid sequence: CAWSVEANTEAFF.

The chain links TRBV3-1 (or the pseudogene TRBV3-2) to TRBJ1-4, with D perhaps TRBD1 (5 bases). In germline, CDR1 is LGHDT, CDR2 YNNKEL (reference sequence). V shed 1 base and J shed 8 bases, with 8 bases lying between them. The CDR3 runs 13 residues. This CDR3 is CASSQGRTEKLFF. Written as DNA, the CDR3 is TGTGCCAGCAGCCAAGGCCGGACAGAAAAACTGTTTTTT.

This chain links TRBV29-1 with TRBJ2-2, with TRBD1 matching over 8 bases. Germline lookup yields CDR1 SQVTM and CDR2 ANQGSEA. After removal of 2 bases from V and 4 bases from J, the junction contained 3 bases not matched to a gene. This CDR3 has 14 residues. This CDR3 reads CSVESGQATGELFF. CDR3 in DNA: TGCAGCGTTGAATCGGGACAGGCCACCGGGGAGCTGTTTTTT.

The rearrangement uses TRBV5-1 and TRBJ2-5; 10 bases fit TRBD2. Germline V gene lookup returns CDR1 SGHRS and CDR2 YFSETQ. V lost 3 bases, J lost 4 bases, and 12 bases stayed unmatched. The CDR3 has 17 residues. The CDR3 protein is CASSSYQRGGDRETQYF. DNA of the CDR3: TGCGCCAGCAGCTCCTATCAGCGGGGGGGAGATAGAGAGACCCAGTACTTC.

This chain links TRBV18 with TRBJ1-3; tentatively, D is TRBD1 (6 bases). Germline loops: CDR1 KGHSH, CDR2 LQKENI. The germline V and J ends were trimmed by 3 bases and 2 bases, with 8 bases remaining between them. There are 14 residues in the CDR3. The CDR3 spells CASSPAGAGNTIYF. CDR3 DNA sequence: TGTGCCAGCTCACCCGCAGGGGCTGGAAACACCATATATTTT. Filled out from reference TRBV18 and TRBJ1-3, the complete variable domain reads NAGVMQNPRHLVRRRGQEARLRCSPMKGHSHVYWYRQLPEEGLKFMVYLQKENIIDESGMPKERFSAEFPKEGPSILRIQQVVRGDSAAYFCASSPAGAGNTIYFGEGSWLTVV.

The V gene is TRBV7-9, the J gene TRBJ1-2; tentative D call: TRBD1 (6 bases). V was pared by 5 bases and J by 8 bases, with 15 bases between. The CDR3 loop spans 13 amino acids. CDR1 and CDR2 from the germline V gene are SEHNR and FQNEAQ (reference sequence). The CDR3 DNA reads as TGTGCCAGCAGCATAGGTGGACAGTTCGGCTACACCTTC. It yields the protein CASSIGGQFGYTF. The entire variable domain, with the rest obtained from reference TRBV7-9 and TRBJ1-2, is as follows: DTGVSQNPRHKITKRGQNVTFRCDPISEHNRLYWYRQTLGQGPEFLTYFQNEAQLEKSRLLSDRFSAERPKGSFSTLEIQRTEQGDSAMYLCASSIGGQFGYTFGSGTRLTVV.

The chain is built from TRBV6-5 and TRBJ1-1; perhaps TRBD1 as D (5 bases). V dropped 8 bases and J dropped 10 bases, with 17 bases sitting between them. Germline loops: CDR1 MNHEY, CDR2 SVGAGI. The CDR3 loop spans 12 amino acids. In DNA, the CDR3 is TGTGCCAGCGGAGGGGTTGGGGTAGGAGCTTTCTTT. Its translation is CASGGVGVGAFF.

V is TRBV5-1 and J is TRBJ1-1; 9 bases align to TRBD1. Per germline, CDR1 SGHRS and CDR2 YFSETQ. The CDR3 has 15 residues. Trimming at V came to 3 bases and at J to 2 bases, leaving 5 bases not matched to a gene. In DNA form, the CDR3 reads TGCGCCAGCAGCTCGGACAGGGGCGTAAACACTGAAGCTTTCTTT. Its translation: CASSSDRGVNTEAFF.

The chain carries TRBV27 and TRBJ2-3; a weak D match, TRBD1 (6 bases). V gave up 7 bases and J gave up 2 bases, with 13 bases separating them. CDR3 size: 14 residues. The germline gives CDR1 MNHEY, CDR2 SMNVEV (reference sequence). The CDR3 DNA sequence: TGTGCCAGCAAACAGGGTCTTATCACAGATACGCAGTATTTT. Translating it yields CASKQGLITDTQYF.

This clone is a singleton in its sample. Other nucleotide sequences from this sample produce the same CDR3. J is TRBJ1-2 and V is TRBV30; no clear D gene. Germline V lookup: CDR1 GTSNPN, CDR2 SVGIG (reference sequence). V was clipped by 3 bases and J by 0 bases, with 5 bases between them. This CDR3 has 12 residues. CDR3 residues: CAWRGANYGYTF. CDR3 in DNA: TGTGCCTGGAGGGGAGCTAACTATGGCTACACCTTC. Filled out from reference TRBV30 and TRBJ1-2, the complete variable domain reads SQTIHQWPATLVQPVGSPLSLECTVEGTSNPNLYWYRQAAGRGLQLLFYSVGIGQISSEVPQNLSASRPQDRQFILSSKKLLLSDSGFYLCAWRGANYGYTFGSGTRLTVV.

This CDR3 reads CSAGDSVEQYF. As DNA, the CDR3 is TGCAGTGCAGGGGACAGTGTCGAGCAGTACTTC. The gene calls are TRBV20-1 and TRBJ2-7; 7 nucleotides agree with TRBD1. V gave up 6 bases and J gave up 6 bases; unmatched junction bases: 5. Germline V CDR1 and CDR2: DFQATT, SNEGSKA (reference sequence). CDR3 length equals 11 residues.

This rearrangement joins TRBV7-9 to TRBJ1-2; no reliable D call. The CDR3 sequence is 13 residues long. The germline gives CDR1 SEHNR, CDR2 FQNEAQ (reference sequence). Trimming stripped 6 bases from V and 7 bases from J, with 15 bases between. This CDR3 reads CASSRQDPPGYTF. The DNA for the CDR3 is TGTGCCAGCAGTCGTCAGGATCCGCCTGGCTACACCTTC.

The CDR3 nucleotides read TGTGCCAGCAGCAAACAGGGGTTGACTGAAGCTTTCTTT. Protein sequence: CASSKQGLTEAFF. The chain employs TRBV7-2 and TRBJ1-1, with 7 nucleotides matching TRBD1. V dropped 5 bases and J dropped 5; count of bases not matched to a gene: 5. CDR1 is SGHTA, CDR2 FQGNSA, per germline. There are 13 residues in the CDR3.

This clone came up once. This chain connects TRBV28 to TRBJ2-6; 7 bases fit TRBD1. Germline V lookup: CDR1 MDHEN, CDR2 SYDVKM. This CDR3 is built from 16 residues. Trimming at V came to 6 bases and at J to 0 bases, leaving 5 bases not matched to a gene. The CDR3 DNA sequence: TGTGCCAGCAGGCGGACAGGAGACTCTGGGGCCAACGTCCTGACTTTC. As protein: CASRRTGDSGANVLTF.

This clone showed up just a few times. The V and J genes are TRBV6-5 and TRBJ1-6; the match to TRBD1 covers 8 bases. In germline, CDR1 is MNHEY, CDR2 SVGAGI. J was trimmed by 7 bases and V by 6 bases; bases with no gene match: 2. The CDR3 contains 13 residues. The CDR3 spells CASRDRGNSPLHF. Here the CDR3 DNA reads TGTGCCAGCAGAGACAGGGGCAATTCACCCCTCCACTTT.

This clone has more than one count but fewer than ten. The rearrangement joins TRBV25-1 to TRBJ2-7; 8 bases agree with TRBD1. The ends lost 1 base at V and 7 bases at J; junction bases unmatched: 9. Germline V gene lookup returns CDR1 MGHDK and CDR2 SYGVNS. This CDR3 contains 15 residues. The CDR3 region has the DNA TGTGCCAGCAGTGAATCCGCACAGGGGGTGAGGGAGCAGTACTTC. Translating gives CASSESAQGVREQYF.

This sequence joins TRBV5-1 and TRBJ1-2; D might be TRBD1 (6 bases). CDR3 length: 15 residues. V lost 3 bases to trimming and J lost 4 bases, with 16 bases between them. Looked up from germline, CDR1 is SGHRS and CDR2 is YFSETQ. The CDR3 DNA follows: TGCGCCAGCAGCTACGAAAATACAGGGATCTATGGCTACACCTTC. This sequence encodes CASSYENTGIYGYTF.

DNA for the CDR3: TGCAGTGCCGCCACCATAGTCACCCAGTACTTC. Its translation is CSAATIVTQYF. V and J are TRBV20-1 and TRBJ2-5, with D unresolved. The V and J ends lost 6 bases and 8 bases respectively, with 13 bases between them. CDR3 length: 11 amino acids. CDR1 and CDR2 (germline): DFQATT, SNEGSKA (reference sequence).

This chain links TRBV27 with TRBJ2-6, with D uncertain. Germline V gives CDR1 MNHEY, CDR2 SMNVEV (reference sequence). Trimming shortened V by 4 bases and J by 1 base, and 8 bases separated the two germline ends. This CDR3 is built from 15 residues. The CDR3 region is CASSSSYSGANVLTF. The CDR3, as DNA: TGTGCCAGCAGTTCGAGTTATTCTGGGGCCAACGTCCTGACTTTC.

The gene calls are TRBV3-1 (or the pseudogene TRBV3-2) and TRBJ1-2; tentative D call: TRBD1 (5 bases). Trimming took off 2 bases at V and 2 bases at J, with 12 bases between the two ends. The CDR3 runs to 15 residues. Germline values: CDR1 LGHDT, CDR2 YNNKEL (reference sequence). The DNA for the CDR3 is TGTGCCAGCAGCCAATTCAGGGCAGGCAACTATGGCTACACCTTC. Amino acids: CASSQFRAGNYGYTF.

The chain employs TRBV27 and TRBJ1-2; 9 nucleotides agree with TRBD1. J lost 8 bases, V lost 2 bases, and 6 bases had no gene match. This CDR3 has 14 residues. Germline assignment: CDR1 MNHEY and CDR2 SMNVEV (reference sequence). In nucleotides, the CDR3 is TGTGCCAGCAGTTTACAGGGACAGGGTAAAGGCTACACCTTC. The encoded protein is CASSLQGQGKGYTF.

This CDR3 reads CAWSDIASGGPEKLFF. CDR3 DNA sequence: TGTGCCTGGAGTGATATAGCCTCCGGGGGGCCTGAAAAACTGTTTTTT. The V call is TRBV30, the J call TRBJ1-4; D is possibly TRBD1 (6 bases). This CDR3 comprises 16 residues. V gave up 1 base and J gave up 7 bases, with 19 bases separating them. Germline values: CDR1 GTSNPN, CDR2 SVGIG (reference sequence).

The V gene is TRBV19, the J gene TRBJ1-2, with a tentative D call TRBD1 (6 bases). The V gene lost 7 bases and the J gene lost 3 bases, with 18 bases spanning the gap. The germline V gene has CDR1 LNHDA and CDR2 SQIVND (reference sequence). CDR3 length: 15 residues. The CDR3 region has the DNA TGTGCCAGTATAGGGGCAGGGGCCGCCTACTATGGCTACACCTTC. As protein: CASIGAGAAYYGYTF. Looking up the rest from reference TRBV19 and TRBJ1-2 gives the full variable domain: DGGITQSPKYLFRKEGQNVTLSCEQNLNHDAMYWYRQDPGQGLRLIYYSQIVNDFQKGDIAEGYSVSREKKESFPLTVTSAQKNPTAFYLCASIGAGAAYYGYTFGSGTRLTVV.

The chain joins TRBV18 to TRBJ2-7; D is unclear. Germline V gene sequence: CDR1 KGHSH, CDR2 LQKENI. The germline V and J ends were trimmed by 3 bases and 0 bases, with 3 bases remaining between them. The CDR3 sequence is 12 residues long. The CDR3 protein is CASSPHSYEQYF. The CDR3 DNA is TGTGCCAGCTCACCCCACTCCTACGAGCAGTACTTC.

This sequence joins TRBV4-3 and TRBJ2-7; 10 bases are shared with TRBD1. V lost 1 base to trimming and J lost 4 bases; unmatched junction nucleotides: 4. From germline, CDR1 is LGHNA and CDR2 YSLEER. The CDR3 covers 15 residues. The CDR3 DNA reads TGCGCCAGCAGCCAAGGGCCGGGACAGGGGTACGAGCAGTACTTC. The encoded protein is CASSQGPGQGYEQYF.